The 10 T cell receptor beta chains reported below all come from one sample, sequenced in a study of T cells in Graves' hyperthyroidism and ophthalmopathy. It was RNA transcripts that yielded the amplified TCR beta CDR3 regions. In the first-round RT-PCR of the TCR CDR3, the HTBI primer set was used. Each CDR3 protein is one row after TCRdb ran MiXCR on the multiplex PCR reads. The sample lists about 180,000 distinct CDR3 sequences, over 7.5% occurring once. Sequencing was carried out using blood. Source of these receptors: a young woman with Graves' hyperthyroidism that later progressed to Graves' ophthalmopathy.

The sample holds many counts of this clonotype. This rearrangement joins TRBV14 to TRBJ2-3; TRBD1 aligns across 8 bases. The CDR3 spans 17 residues. After removal of 4 bases from V and 1 base from J, the junction contained 10 bases not matched to a gene. Per the germline V gene, CDR1 is SGHDN and CDR2 is FVKESK. CDR3 residues: CASSPLAGGIGTDTQYF. CDR3 sequence (DNA): TGTGCCAGCAGCCCCCTCGCAGGGGGCATCGGCACAGATACGCAGTATTTT.

This clonotype was counted ten times or more. The chain links TRBV28 to TRBJ1-1; the match to TRBD1 covers 8 bases. The CDR3 is 15 residues long. CDR1 and CDR2 (germline): MDHEN, SYDVKM. The J segment lost 3 bases and the V segment lost 7 bases, leaving 10 bases of the junction unmatched. This CDR3 is CASINGQGKYTEAFF. The CDR3 nucleotides are TGTGCCAGCATTAACGGACAGGGAAAGTACACTGAAGCTTTCTTT.

A word on this clonotype: It may be a read error: a sequence one base away is much more abundant. The chain couples TRBV9 to TRBJ1-5; D not certain. V shed 4 bases and J shed 4 bases, with 18 bases lying between them. This CDR3 comprises 16 residues. Germline CDR1 and CDR2: SGDLS and YYNGEE. The CDR3 here is CASSLGDGTRNQPQHF. For the CDR3, the DNA is TGTGCCAGCAGCCTAGGAGACGGTACCAGGAATCAGCCCCAGCATTTT.

The V gene is TRBV7-2, the J gene TRBJ2-7; 8 bases map to TRBD1. The CDR3 is made up of 15 amino acids. After removal of 5 bases from V and 4 bases from J, the junction contained 10 bases not matched to a gene. Germline values: CDR1 SGHTA, CDR2 FQGNSA. The CDR3 DNA reads as TGTGCCAGCAGCCTCCGGAACAGGGGGTATTACGAGCAGTACTTC. Protein product: CASSLRNRGYYEQYF.

This clonotype has a count of ten or more. This chain connects TRBV20-1 to TRBJ1-6; TRBD1 matches 7 bases. CDR1 and CDR2 from the germline V gene are DFQATT and SNEGSKA (reference sequence). After removal of 5 bases from V and 8 bases from J, the junction contained 9 bases not matched to a gene. The CDR3 is made up of 14 amino acids. CDR3: CSALTGTVYSPLHF. CDR3 nucleotide sequence: TGCAGTGCTCTTACCGGGACAGTTTATTCACCCCTCCACTTT.

This clonotype occurred many times. The rearrangement links TRBV7-8 to TRBJ2-1, with TRBD2 identical over 7 bases. Per germline, CDR1 SGHVS and CDR2 FQNEAQ. V dropped 7 bases and J dropped 10; count of bases not matched to a gene: 13. The CDR3 contains 14 residues. The CDR3 coding sequence is TGTGCCAGCACCCCAGGGAGGGCCGGGATAGAGCAGTTCTTC. This codes for CASTPGRAGIEQFF.

This clonotype was counted at least ten times. The genes are TRBV10-3 and TRBJ2-1, with 10 nucleotides matching TRBD2. The CDR3 length is 18 residues. The germline gives CDR1 ENHRY, CDR2 SYGVKD. J gave up 7 bases and V 11 bases, and 23 bases lay outside the gene matches. The CDR3 DNA reads TGTGCCGCCGCCGCCGGCGTAGCGGGAGGCCCCTTTAGAAATGAGCAGTTCTTC. This sequence encodes CAAAAGVAGGPFRNEQFF.

This clonotype was counted ten times or more. The rearrangement uses TRBV3-1 and TRBJ1-1, with D possibly TRBD1 on 6 matching bases. This CDR3 has 16 amino acids. V lost 0 bases and J lost 0, with 11 bases in between. CDR1 is LGHDT, CDR2 YNNKEL, per germline (reference sequence). For the CDR3, the DNA is TGTGCCAGCAGCCAAGAAAGGGGGAAGTTGAACACTGAAGCTTTCTTT. It is translated as CASSQERGKLNTEAFF.

In its sample, this clonotype was seen many times. This chain uses TRBV7-9 with TRBJ2-5; D unresolved. The V and J ends lost 3 bases and 4 bases respectively, with 9 bases between them. Germline CDR1 and CDR2: SEHNR and FQNEAQ (reference sequence). CDR3 length: 13 residues. The CDR3 spells CASSFLNGETQYF. The DNA of the CDR3 is TGTGCCAGCAGCTTTCTAAACGGAGAGACCCAGTACTTC.

This clonotype was seen many times. The genes are TRBV20-1 and TRBJ2-7; unclear D gene. V lost 3 bases, J lost 0 bases, and 18 bases lay in between. CDR1 is DFQATT and CDR2 is SNEGSKA in the germline V gene (reference sequence). The CDR3 is 16 amino acids. DNA of the CDR3: TGCAGTGCTAGGATATCTTCAGGTAGTCTCTCCTACGAGCAGTACTTC. Residues: CSARISSGSLSYEQYF.